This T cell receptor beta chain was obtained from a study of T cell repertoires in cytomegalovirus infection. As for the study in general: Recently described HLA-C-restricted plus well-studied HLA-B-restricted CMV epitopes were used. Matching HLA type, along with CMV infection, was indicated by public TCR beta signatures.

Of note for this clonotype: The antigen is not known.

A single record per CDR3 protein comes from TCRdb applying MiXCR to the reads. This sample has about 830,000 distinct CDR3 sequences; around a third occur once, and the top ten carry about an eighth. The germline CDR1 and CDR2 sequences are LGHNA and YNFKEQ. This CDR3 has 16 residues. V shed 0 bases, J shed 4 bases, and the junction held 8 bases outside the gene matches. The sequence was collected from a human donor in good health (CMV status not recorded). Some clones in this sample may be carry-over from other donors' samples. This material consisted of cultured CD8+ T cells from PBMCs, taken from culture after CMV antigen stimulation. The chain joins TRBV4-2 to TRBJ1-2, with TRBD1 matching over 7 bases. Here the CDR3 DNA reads TGTGCCAGCAGCCAAGAGGGGATAGGGGGCGGCTATGGCTACACCTTC. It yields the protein CASSQEGIGGGYGYTF.